These T cell receptor beta chains were read from a single sample in a study of identifying expanded T cells in peripheral blood. Assay used: immunoSEQ multiplex PCR; TCRdb lists only in-frame clones, some missing. This sample has approximately 110,000 clones; roughly 91% occur once, and the top ten carry approximately 16%. Sequencing was performed on blood. Source of these receptors: a person aged 18 to 70 in good health. CDR3s include the opening cysteine and the closing phenylalanine or tryptophan. The D gene is left open where the match is weak. A clone size is listed for some rows: how often the clone was seen (once, few, many), or a class if it is expanded.

d_call,v_call,clone_size,j_call,cdr3_nt,cdr3_aa
.,TRBV7-9,.,TRBJ1-2,TGTGCCAGCAGCGAACAGGGAGTCGATGGCTACACCTTC,CASSEQGVDGYTF
TRBD1,TRBV10-3,.,TRBJ1-2,TGTGCCATCAATTTAGGGACAGGGGGCTATGGCTATGGCTACACCTTC,CAINLGTGGYGYGYTF
.,TRBV27,.,TRBJ1-6,TGTGCCAGCAGTCACGGGGCAGTGAAAAGCTCCTATAATTCACCCCTCCACTTT,CASSHGAVKSSYNSPLHF
.,TRBV7-9,.,TRBJ1-4,TGTGCCAGCAGCTTATTCAGAAGGGCAGACGAGAATGAAAAACTGTTTTTT,CASSLFRRADENEKLFF
TRBD1,TRBV11-3,.,TRBJ2-5,TGTGCCAGCAGCTTAGCGTTCTCAGGGGGCGGGAAGACCCAGTACTTC,CASSLAFSGGGKTQYF
TRBD2,TRBV7-9,.,TRBJ2-7,TGTGCCAGCGACGAAGACAGGGAAGCGGGGGGAGAGCAGTACTTC,CASDEDREAGGEQYF
.,TRBV5-6,once,TRBJ1-2,TGTGCCAGCAGCTTGGTTCCCCTGATTAACTATGGCTACACCTTC,CASSLVPLINYGYTF
TRBD1,TRBV28,.,TRBJ2-1,TGTGCCAGCAGTGATGGGACAGGGAGGAACAATGAGCAGTTCTTC,CASSDGTGRNNEQFF
TRBD2,TRBV9,.,TRBJ2-1,TGTGCCAGCAGCGTGGGGACTAGCGGGAACCTCTACAATGAGCAGTTCTTC,CASSVGTSGNLYNEQFF
.,TRBV9,once,TRBJ2-2,TGTGCCAGCAGCTGGGACCAGGGGGAGCTGTTTTTT,CASSWDQGELFF
.,TRBV7-8,.,TRBJ1-1,TGTGCCAGCAGCTTCAGGGTAGGTACTGAAGCTTTCTTT,CASSFRVGTEAFF
TRBD1,TRBV6-1,.,TRBJ1-3,TGTGCCAGCGGGACAGACCTCTTTGGAAACACCATATATTTT,CASGTDLFGNTIYF
.,TRBV18,.,TRBJ1-4,TGTGCCAGCTCAAGGTCCACTGCAACTAATGAAAAACTGTTTTTT,CASSRSTATNEKLFF
TRBD1,TRBV7-9,.,TRBJ2-6,TGTGCCAGCAGTCGTAGGGACAGGGACTCTGGGGCCAACGTCCTGACTTTC,CASSRRDRDSGANVLTF
.,TRBV19,.,TRBJ1-2,TGTGCCAGTAGTATAGTTCTCGGAGACTATGGCTACACCTTC,CASSIVLGDYGYTF
.,TRBV9,.,TRBJ2-7,TGTGCCAGCAGCGTAGCGGGGGAGACCTACGAGCAGTACTTC,CASSVAGETYEQYF
.,TRBV5-1,.,TRBJ1-1,TGCGCCAGCAGCTTGGGTGGAGGGGACCGGACTGAAGCTTTCTTT,CASSLGGGDRTEAFF
TRBD1,TRBV2,.,TRBJ1-4,TGTGCCAGCAGTGACTTAGGACAGGGTGGTGAAAAACTGTTTTTT,CASSDLGQGGEKLFF
.,TRBV6-9,.,TRBJ2-5,TGTGCCACAACTGGCAAAGAGACCCAGTACTTC,CATTGKETQYF
.,TRBV4-3,once,TRBJ2-7,TGCGCCAGCAGTCCGGGTGAGGGCGGAGGGGGCTCCTACGAGCAGTACTTC,CASSPGEGGGGSYEQYF
.,TRBV6-5,.,TRBJ2-7,TGTGCCAGCAGCCGGGACATGACCTACGAGCAGTACTTC,CASSRDMTYEQYF
.,TRBV13,.,TRBJ1-1,TGTGCCAGCAGCCTGGGGCGGGGGTCGAACACTGAAGCTTTCTTT,CASSLGRGSNTEAFF
.,TRBV11-2,.,TRBJ2-3,TGTGCCAGCAGCCTAAAGGGCGGGGCAGATACGCAGTATTTT,CASSLKGGADTQYF
.,TRBV19,.,TRBJ2-3,TGTGCCAGTAACGGGGTTGGAGATACGCAGTATTTT,CASNGVGDTQYF
TRBD1,TRBV2,.,TRBJ2-5,TGTGCCAGCAACTCCGCCGGGACAGGGGACGGCCGGGAGACCCAGTACTTC,CASNSAGTGDGRETQYF
.,TRBV7-2,few,TRBJ1-6,TGTGCCAGCAGGGGTTTTAATTCACCCCTCCACTTT,CASRGFNSPLHF
TRBD1,TRBV11-3,.,TRBJ1-2,TGTGCCAGCAGCTTAGATCGAGGGAACAGGGGGAAAGGCTACACCTTC,CASSLDRGNRGKGYTF
TRBD1,TRBV6-1,.,TRBJ2-7,TGTGCCAGCAGTCCGACAGGGGACGAGCAGTACTTC,CASSPTGDEQYF
.,TRBV11-1,.,TRBJ2-3,TGTGCCAGCAGCGGCTGGGGGCTGAGAGATACGCAGTATTTT,CASSGWGLRDTQYF
.,TRBV7-2,.,TRBJ1-2,TGTGCCAGCAGCTTAGCCTTAGGTTATGGCTACACCTTC,CASSLALGYGYTF
.,TRBV18,.,TRBJ2-3,TGTGCCAGCTCACTAGGCACAGATACGCAGTATTTT,CASSLGTDTQYF
TRBD2,TRBV6-1,.,TRBJ2-3,TGTGCCAGCAGTGAAAAAGGCGACGGGGGGGCCCCAGATACGCAGTATTTT,CASSEKGDGGAPDTQYF
.,TRBV4-1,.,TRBJ1-1,TGCGCCAGCAGCCAAGATCTGCGCAGGGTGATGAACACTGAAGCTTTCTTT,CASSQDLRRVMNTEAFF
.,TRBV4-1,.,TRBJ2-3,TGCGCCAGCAGACCTTCAGGAGGAGGGGCGATCGCAGATACGCAGTATTTT,CASRPSGGGAIADTQYF
TRBD1,TRBV5-4,.,TRBJ2-1,TGTGCCAGCAGACGGGACAGCCACAATGAGCAGTTCTTC,CASRRDSHNEQFF
.,TRBV7-2,.,TRBJ1-1,TGTGCCAGCAGCTTAGACCGGGGGAGGAACACTGAAGCTTTCTTT,CASSLDRGRNTEAFF